This entry is about one T cell receptor beta chain. It has no known antigen specificity. There are no base qualities to consult, and no much larger clone falls within one base. The immunoSEQ Assay, a bias-controlled multiplex PCR, was used to amplify TCRbeta CDR3 regions from genomic DNA. In the paper's pipeline: Within the assay, amplification of reference gene primers was used to estimate how many nucleated cells each sample contained. To quantify the absolute abundance of each unique TCRbeta CDR3 rearrangement, sequence reads were collapsed and filtered. For each sample, productive Simpson clonality was calculated as the square root of Simpson's diversity index across productive rearrangements. TCRdb holds this immuneACCESS table with in-frame rearrangements only. Some clones are missing; in checked studies, unresolved V genes explain under half, and the rest has no known cause. The V and J calls and clone size are taken from that table; D and trimming were inferred from the DNA. The sample table contains 73,000 or so clones; only one count was recorded for more than 70% of them. The top ten hold less than 6.5% of the sample.

These data originate in a study of blood T cell repertoires in COVID-19 (dated by TCRdb to 2018 to 2020). With regard to the full study: Collaborator samples came from the United States, Italy and Spain and covered acute and convalescent phases of COVID-19. A freely available public database, intended as a resource for researchers studying the immune response to SARS-CoV-2, is where the repertoires were released. A de-identified subject ID, COVID-19 status, age in years and sex were almost always included in the sample metadata. Where available, HLA class I and class II types were taken from metadata supplied by the sample provider and were not determined by assay-based typing. The dataset comprised deeply sampled blood TCRbeta repertoires from subjects exposed to, actively infected with, or recovered from COVID-19. Samples came from the ongoing ImmuneRACE study (first 160 participants) plus 1,254 subjects from 6 global collaborators. The prospective study material was composed of cDNA or gDNA derived from T cells, B-cell-depleted T cells, or PBMCs. Beyond this particular receptor, the publication reports: The amount of clinical and demographic metadata varied by source and participant and was provided uncurated.

Each collaborating institution followed its own protocols to collect whole blood in K2EDTA tubes. For TCRbeta analysis, collaborators shipped samples in one of three forms: frozen whole blood, isolated PBMCs, or DNA extracted from either of those sample types. Unmatched junction bases come to 8, with V trimmed by 1 base and J by 1 base. Sequences SGHTA (CDR1) and FQGNSA (CDR2) are obtained from the germline V gene. The CDR3 covers 18 residues, taking in both the cysteine and the phenylalanine. Just the 54-base CDR3 DNA is kept, in frame starting at base 1. The receptor's source is a man aged 50-60 years with active COVID-19. The chain employs TRBV7-2 and TRBJ2-3; TRBD2 matches 10 bases in the middle. The sequencing input was peripheral blood. The CDR3 loop reads CASSLDPAGGQGTDTQYF. The sequenced DNA is TGTGCCAGCAGCTTAGACCCAGCGGGGGGGCAGGGCACAGATACGCAGTATTTT.